One TCR beta chain is described in this entry. The antigen is undetermined. The conserved final phenylalanine or tryptophan is absent from the CDR3, which likely points to a read error. V lost 4 bases and J lost 6, with 20 bases in between. This CDR3 has 16 amino acids. CDR1 is SGHKS and CDR2 is YYEKEE in the germline V gene (reference sequence). Via MiXCR, TCRdb re-called the reads, giving one row per CDR3 protein. The top ten hold about an eighth of the sample, which has approximately 400,000 distinct CDR3 sequences, about 33% seen once. These data come from a study of T cell repertoires in cytomegalovirus infection. Study outcomes and limitations: Cumulative public TCR beta family frequency identified carriers of CMV plus the relevant HLA. HLA-C-restricted CMV clonotypes gave the most frequent clonotype in two of eight donors.

This clonotype was obtained from a human donor in good health (CMV status not recorded). Some clones in this sample may be carry-over from other donors' samples. Sequencing was done on a sample of PBMCs. The chain employs TRBV5-5 and TRBJ1-5, with a tentative D call TRBD1 (5 bases). The DNA of the CDR3 is TGTGCCAGCAGCCTTTTCGCCGGGGCTCGGGTTCAGCCCCAGCATTTG. This codes for CASSLFAGARVQPQHL.